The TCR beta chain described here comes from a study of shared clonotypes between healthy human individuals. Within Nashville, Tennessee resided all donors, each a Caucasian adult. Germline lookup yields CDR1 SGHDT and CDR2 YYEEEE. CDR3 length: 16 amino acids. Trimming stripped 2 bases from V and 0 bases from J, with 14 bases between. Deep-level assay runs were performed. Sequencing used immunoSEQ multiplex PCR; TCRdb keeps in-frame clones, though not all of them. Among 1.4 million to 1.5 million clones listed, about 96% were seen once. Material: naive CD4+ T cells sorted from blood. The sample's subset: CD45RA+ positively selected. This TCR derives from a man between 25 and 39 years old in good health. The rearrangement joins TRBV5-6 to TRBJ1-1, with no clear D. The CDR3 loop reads CASSFPEPAVNTEAFF. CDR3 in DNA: TGTGCCAGCAGCTTCCCCGAACCCGCGGTGAACACTGAAGCTTTCTTT.